This record looks at one TCR beta chain sequence and its context. This sample is part of a study of shared clonotypes between healthy human individuals. Whole-study context: Donors consisted of a couple of women and three men between 18 and 49.

Using immunoSEQ multiplex PCR, the repertoire was profiled, and TCRdb retains in-frame clones only, with some absent. The table has 800,000 to 1,200,000 clones, around 82% seen once. The V end was cut by 4 bases, the J end by 1 base, with 12 bases between. CDR1 and CDR2 (germline): SGHNT, YYREEE (reference sequence). This CDR3 spans 15 amino acids. Sequencing input: memory CD4+ T cells from PBMCs. The sample's subset: CD45RA-negative fraction. This clonotype originated in a man aged 18-30 years in good health. Some clones in this sample may be carry-over from other donors' samples. The chain carries TRBV5-4 and TRBJ2-4; D is perhaps TRBD1 (5 bases). The CDR3 is CASSPGLSAKNIQYF. The CDR3 DNA follows: TGTGCCAGCAGCCCAGGGTTATCGGCCAAAAACATTCAGTACTTC.